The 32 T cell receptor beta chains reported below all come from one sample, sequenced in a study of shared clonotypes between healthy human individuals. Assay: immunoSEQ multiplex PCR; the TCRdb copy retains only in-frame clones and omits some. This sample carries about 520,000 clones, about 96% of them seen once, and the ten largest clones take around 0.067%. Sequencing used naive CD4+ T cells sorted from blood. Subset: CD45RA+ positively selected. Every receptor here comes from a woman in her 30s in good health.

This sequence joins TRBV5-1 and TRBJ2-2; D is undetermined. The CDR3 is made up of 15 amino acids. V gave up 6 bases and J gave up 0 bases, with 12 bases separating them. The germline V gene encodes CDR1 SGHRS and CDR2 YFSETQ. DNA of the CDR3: TGCGCCAGCACCCCGTTGCAGGCGAACACCGGGGAGCTGTTTTTT. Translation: CASTPLQANTGELFF. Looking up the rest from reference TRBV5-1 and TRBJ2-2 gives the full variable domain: KAGVTQTPRYLIKTRGQQVTLSCSPISGHRSVSWYQQTPGQGLQFLFEYFSETQRNKGNFPGRFSGRQFSNSRSEMNVSTLELGDSALYLCASTPLQANTGELFFGEGSRLTVL.

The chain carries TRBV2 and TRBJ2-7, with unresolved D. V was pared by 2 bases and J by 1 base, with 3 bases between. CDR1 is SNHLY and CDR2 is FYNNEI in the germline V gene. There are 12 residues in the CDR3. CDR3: CASSEFSYEQYF. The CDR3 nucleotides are TGTGCCAGCAGTGAATTTTCCTACGAGCAGTACTTC. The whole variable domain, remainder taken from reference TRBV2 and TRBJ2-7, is EPEVTQTPSHQVTQMGQEVILRCVPISNHLYFYWYRQILGQKVEFLVSFYNNEISEKSEIFDDQFSVERPDGSNFTLKIRSTKLEDSAMYFCASSEFSYEQYFGPGTRLTVT.

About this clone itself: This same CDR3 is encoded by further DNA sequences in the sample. The CDR3 DNA reads TGTGCCAGCAGTTCAGGGGACTATGGCTACACCTTC. It encodes CASSSGDYGYTF. V and J are TRBV28 and TRBJ1-2; tentative D call: TRBD1 (6 bases). This CDR3 spans 12 amino acids. The germline gives CDR1 MDHEN, CDR2 SYDVKM. V shed 4 bases and J shed 3 bases, with 6 bases lying between them.

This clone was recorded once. Here the CDR3 reads CASSLYPGVVEQYF. DNA of the CDR3: TGTGCCAGCTCGCTGTACCCCGGGGTGGTCGAGCAGTACTTC. The V call is TRBV11-2, the J call TRBJ2-7; TRBD2 might be the D (5 bases). V shed 8 bases and J shed 6 bases, with 20 bases lying between them. CDR1 and CDR2 from the germline V gene are SGHAT and FQNNGV. The CDR3 loop spans 14 amino acids.

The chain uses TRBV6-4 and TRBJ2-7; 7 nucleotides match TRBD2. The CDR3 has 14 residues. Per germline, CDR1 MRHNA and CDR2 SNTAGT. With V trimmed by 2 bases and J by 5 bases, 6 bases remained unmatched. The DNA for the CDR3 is TGTGCCAGCAGTGACGCCCGCCGGGGGGACGAGCAGTACTTC. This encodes CASSDARRGDEQYF.

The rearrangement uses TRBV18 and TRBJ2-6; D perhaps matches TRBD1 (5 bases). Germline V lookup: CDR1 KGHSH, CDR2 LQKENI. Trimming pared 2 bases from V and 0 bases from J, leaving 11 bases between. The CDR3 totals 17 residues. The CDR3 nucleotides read TGTGCCAGCTCACCAACAGGCTTAGTCTCTGGGGCCAACGTCCTGACTTTC. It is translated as CASSPTGLVSGANVLTF.

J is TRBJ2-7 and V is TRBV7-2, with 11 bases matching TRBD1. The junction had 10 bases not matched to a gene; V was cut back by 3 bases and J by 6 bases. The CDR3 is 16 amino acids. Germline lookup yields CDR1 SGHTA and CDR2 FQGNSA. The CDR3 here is CASSFGLRTGGREQYF. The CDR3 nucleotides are TGTGCCAGCAGCTTCGGGTTAAGGACAGGGGGCCGCGAGCAGTACTTC.

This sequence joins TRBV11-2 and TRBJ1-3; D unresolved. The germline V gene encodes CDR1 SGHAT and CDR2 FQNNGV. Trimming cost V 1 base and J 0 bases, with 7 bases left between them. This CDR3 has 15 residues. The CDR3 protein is CASSLALRSGNTIYF. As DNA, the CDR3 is TGTGCCAGCAGCTTAGCCCTTCGCTCTGGAAACACCATATATTTT.

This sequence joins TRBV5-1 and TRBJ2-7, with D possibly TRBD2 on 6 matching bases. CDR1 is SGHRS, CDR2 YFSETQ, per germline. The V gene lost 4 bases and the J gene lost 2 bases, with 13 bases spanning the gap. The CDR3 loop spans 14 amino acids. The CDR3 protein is CASSHGTDTYEQYF. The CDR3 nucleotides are TGCGCCAGCAGCCACGGGACTGATACCTACGAGCAGTACTTC. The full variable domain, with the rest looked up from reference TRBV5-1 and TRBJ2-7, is KAGVTQTPRYLIKTRGQQVTLSCSPISGHRSVSWYQQTPGQGLQFLFEYFSETQRNKGNFPGRFSGRQFSNSRSEMNVSTLELGDSALYLCASSHGTDTYEQYFGPGTRLTVT.

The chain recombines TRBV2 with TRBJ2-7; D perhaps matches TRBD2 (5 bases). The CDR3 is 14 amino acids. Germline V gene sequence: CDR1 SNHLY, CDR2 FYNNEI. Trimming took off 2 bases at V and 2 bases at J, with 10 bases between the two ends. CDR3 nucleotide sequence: TGTGCCAGCAGTGAAAGGGAGCTAACCTACGAGCAGTACTTC. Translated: CASSERELTYEQYF.

The CDR3, as DNA: TGTGCCAGCAGTTTCCCGACGTGGCGGCTAGCGGGTTACAATGAGCAGTTCTTC. As protein: CASSFPTWRLAGYNEQFF. The V call is TRBV28, the J call TRBJ2-1; 8 bases map to TRBD2. CDR1 and CDR2 from the germline V gene are MDHEN and SYDVKM. CDR3 length equals 18 residues. The trim removed 3 bases at V and 4 bases at J, leaving 14 bases unmatched.

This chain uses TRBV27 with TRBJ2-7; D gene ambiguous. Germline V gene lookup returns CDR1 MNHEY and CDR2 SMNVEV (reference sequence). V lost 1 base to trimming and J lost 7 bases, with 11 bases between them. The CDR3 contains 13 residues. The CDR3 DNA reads TGTGCCAGCAGTTTATTTGTTGTAGGGGAGCAGTACTTC. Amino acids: CASSLFVVGEQYF.

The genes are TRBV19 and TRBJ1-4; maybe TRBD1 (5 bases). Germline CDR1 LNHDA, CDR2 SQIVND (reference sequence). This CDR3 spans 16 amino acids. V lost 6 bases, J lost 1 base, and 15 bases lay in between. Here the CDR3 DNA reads TGTGCCAGTAGCCCCAGAGGGAGGGGAACTAATGAAAAACTGTTTTTT. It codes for CASSPRGRGTNEKLFF.

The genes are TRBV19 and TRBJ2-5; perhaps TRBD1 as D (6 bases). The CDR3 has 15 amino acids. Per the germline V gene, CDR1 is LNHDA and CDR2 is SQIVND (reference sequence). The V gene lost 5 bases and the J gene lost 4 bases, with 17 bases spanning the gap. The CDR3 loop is CASSLPTGSGETQYF. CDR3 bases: TGTGCCAGTAGTCTCCCTACAGGGAGTGGAGAGACCCAGTACTTC.

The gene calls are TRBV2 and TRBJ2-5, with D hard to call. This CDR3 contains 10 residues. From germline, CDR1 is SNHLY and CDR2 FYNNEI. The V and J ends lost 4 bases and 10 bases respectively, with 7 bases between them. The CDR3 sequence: CASSVTRQYF. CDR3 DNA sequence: TGTGCCAGCAGTGTCACACGCCAGTACTTC.

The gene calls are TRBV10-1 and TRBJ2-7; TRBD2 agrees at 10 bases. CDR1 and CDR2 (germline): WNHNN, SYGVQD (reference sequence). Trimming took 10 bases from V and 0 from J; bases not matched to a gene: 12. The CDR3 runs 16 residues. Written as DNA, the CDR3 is TGCGCCATCCCCGCGAGTTCTAGCGGGAGCTCCTACGAGCAGTACTTC. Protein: CAIPASSSGSSYEQYF.

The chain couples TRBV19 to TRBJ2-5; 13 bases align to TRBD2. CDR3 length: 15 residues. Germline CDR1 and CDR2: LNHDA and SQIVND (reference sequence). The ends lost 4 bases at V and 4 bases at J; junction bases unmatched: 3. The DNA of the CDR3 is TGTGCCAGTAGTAAACTAGCGGGAGGGGGAGAGACCCAGTACTTC. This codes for CASSKLAGGGETQYF.

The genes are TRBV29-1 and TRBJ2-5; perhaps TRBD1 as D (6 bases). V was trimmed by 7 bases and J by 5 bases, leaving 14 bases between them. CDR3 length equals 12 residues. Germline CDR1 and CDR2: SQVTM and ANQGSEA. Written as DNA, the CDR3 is TGCAGCGGGGGGACACCCGGCGAGACCCAGTACTTC. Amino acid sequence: CSGGTPGETQYF.

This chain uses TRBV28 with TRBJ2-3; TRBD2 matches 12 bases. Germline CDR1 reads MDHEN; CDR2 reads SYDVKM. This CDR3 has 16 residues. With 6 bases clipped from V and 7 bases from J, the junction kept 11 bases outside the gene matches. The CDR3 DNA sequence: TGTGCCAGCAGCGTCGGGCTAGCGGGAGGGCCTAATACGCAGTATTTT. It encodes CASSVGLAGGPNTQYF. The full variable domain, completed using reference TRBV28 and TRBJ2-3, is DVKVTQSSRYLVKRTGEKVFLECVQDMDHENMFWYRQDPGLGLRLIYFSYDVKMKEKGDIPEGYSVSREKKERFSLILESASTNQTSMYLCASSVGLAGGPNTQYFGPGTRLTVL.

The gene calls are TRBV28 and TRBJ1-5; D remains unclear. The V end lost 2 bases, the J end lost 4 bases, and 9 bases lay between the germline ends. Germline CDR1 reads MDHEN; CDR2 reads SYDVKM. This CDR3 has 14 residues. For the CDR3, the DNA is TGTGCCAGCAGTTTAGCTCAGGAAAATCAGCCCCAGCATTTT. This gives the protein CASSLAQENQPQHF. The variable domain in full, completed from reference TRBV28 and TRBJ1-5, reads DVKVTQSSRYLVKRTGEKVFLECVQDMDHENMFWYRQDPGLGLRLIYFSYDVKMKEKGDIPEGYSVSREKKERFSLILESASTNQTSMYLCASSLAQENQPQHFGDGTRLSIL.

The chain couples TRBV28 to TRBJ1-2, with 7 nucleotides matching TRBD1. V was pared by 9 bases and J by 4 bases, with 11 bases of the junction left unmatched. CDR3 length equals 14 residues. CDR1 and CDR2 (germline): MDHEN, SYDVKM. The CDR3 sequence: CASSVQGEIYGYTF. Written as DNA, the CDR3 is TGTGCCAGTTCAGTCCAGGGGGAGATCTATGGCTACACCTTC.

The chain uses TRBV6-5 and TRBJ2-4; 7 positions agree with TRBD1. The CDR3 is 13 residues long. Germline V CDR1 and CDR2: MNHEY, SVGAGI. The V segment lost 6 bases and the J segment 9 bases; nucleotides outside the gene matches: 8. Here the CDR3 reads CASRYDRASIQYF. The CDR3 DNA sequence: TGTGCCAGCAGATATGACAGGGCCTCCATTCAGTACTTC.

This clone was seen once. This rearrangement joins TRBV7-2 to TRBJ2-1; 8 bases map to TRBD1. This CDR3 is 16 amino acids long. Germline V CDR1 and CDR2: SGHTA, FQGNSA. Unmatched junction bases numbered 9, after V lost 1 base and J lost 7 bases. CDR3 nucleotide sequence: TGTGCCAGCAGCTTAGTAGGGACAGGAGTTTCTAATGAGCAGTTCTTC. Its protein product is CASSLVGTGVSNEQFF.

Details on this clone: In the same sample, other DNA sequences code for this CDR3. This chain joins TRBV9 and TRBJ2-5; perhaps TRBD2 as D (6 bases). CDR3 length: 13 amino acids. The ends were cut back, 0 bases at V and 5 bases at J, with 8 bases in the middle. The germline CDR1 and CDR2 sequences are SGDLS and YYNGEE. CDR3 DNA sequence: TGTGCCAGCAGCGTAGGGGGGGTTGAGACCCAGTACTTC. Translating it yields CASSVGGVETQYF.

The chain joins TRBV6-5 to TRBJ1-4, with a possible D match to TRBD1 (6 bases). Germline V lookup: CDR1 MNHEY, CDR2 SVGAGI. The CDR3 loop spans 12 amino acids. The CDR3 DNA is TGTGCTTTCGAGGGGGGGGATGAAAAACTGTTTTTT. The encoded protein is CAFEGGDEKLFF.

DNA for the CDR3: TGTGCCAGCAGCCCCTTTATGGAGTACAATGAGCAGTTCTTC. Its protein is CASSPFMEYNEQFF. V and J are TRBV5-5 and TRBJ2-1, with D hard to call. The CDR3 length is 14 residues. Germline-derived CDR1 and CDR2 are SGHKS and YYEKEE (reference sequence). The V end lost 4 bases, the J end lost 4 bases, and 12 bases lay between the germline ends.

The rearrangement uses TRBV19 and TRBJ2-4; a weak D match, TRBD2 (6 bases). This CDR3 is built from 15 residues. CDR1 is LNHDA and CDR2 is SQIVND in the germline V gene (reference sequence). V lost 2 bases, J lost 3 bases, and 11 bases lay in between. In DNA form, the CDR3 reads TGTGCCAGTAGTATAAGGCGGGGCGACAAAAACATTCAGTACTTC. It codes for CASSIRRGDKNIQYF.

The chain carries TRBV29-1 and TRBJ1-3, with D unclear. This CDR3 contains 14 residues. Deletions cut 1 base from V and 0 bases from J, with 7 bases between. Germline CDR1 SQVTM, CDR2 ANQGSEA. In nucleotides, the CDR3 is TGCAGCGTTGAAGCACGGCTCTCTGGAAACACCATATATTTT. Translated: CSVEARLSGNTIYF.

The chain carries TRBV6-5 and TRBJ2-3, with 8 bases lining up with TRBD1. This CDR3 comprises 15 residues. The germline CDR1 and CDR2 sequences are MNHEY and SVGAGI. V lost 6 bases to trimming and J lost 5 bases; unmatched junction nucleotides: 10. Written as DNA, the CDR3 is TGTGCCAGCAGCCGGGACAGGCCCAGACAAGATACGCAGTATTTT. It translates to CASSRDRPRQDTQYF.

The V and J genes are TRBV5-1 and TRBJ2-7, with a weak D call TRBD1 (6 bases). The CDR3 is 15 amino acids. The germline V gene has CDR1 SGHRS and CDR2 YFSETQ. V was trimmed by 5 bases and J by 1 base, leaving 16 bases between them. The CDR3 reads CASRTGTPISYEQYF. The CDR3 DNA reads TGCGCCAGCAGGACCGGGACACCCATTTCCTACGAGCAGTACTTC.

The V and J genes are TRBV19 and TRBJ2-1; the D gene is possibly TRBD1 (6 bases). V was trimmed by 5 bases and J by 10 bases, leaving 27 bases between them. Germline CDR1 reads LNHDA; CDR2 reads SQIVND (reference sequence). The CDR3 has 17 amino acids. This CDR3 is CASSLYVTSTRGREQFF. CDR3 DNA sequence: TGTGCCAGTAGTCTGTATGTAACGTCAACCAGGGGACGAGAGCAGTTCTTC.

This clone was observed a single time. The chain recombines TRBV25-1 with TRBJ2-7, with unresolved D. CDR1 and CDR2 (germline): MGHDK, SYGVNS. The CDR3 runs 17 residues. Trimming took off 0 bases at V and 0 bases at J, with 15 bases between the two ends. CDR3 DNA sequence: TGTGCCAGCAGTGAATACGGTGGGGTGACCAGCTCCTACGAGCAGTACTTC. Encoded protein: CASSEYGGVTSSYEQYF.